Sequencing of this T cell receptor beta chain was carried out in a study of CD8 T cells in ankylosing spondylitis. General observations from the study: In the blood and synovial fluid of reactive arthritis, some motif variants had been previously reported. Apparently characteristic of ankylosing spondylitis blood was a TCR beta motif (fewer than 10 highly homologous variants).

Each CDR3 protein gets one entry after TCRdb re-called the 5' RACE reads with MiXCR. The sample lists roughly 160,000 distinct CDR3 sequences, 9.8% seen once, with around 15% in the top ten. Trimming took 4 bases from V and 2 from J; bases not matched to a gene: 8. CDR1 is SGHTA and CDR2 is FQGNSA in the germline V gene. There are 16 residues in the CDR3. In its sample, this clonotype was seen a few times. Antigen unknown. This sequence originates from a female donor with ankylosing spondylitis or in good health (not recorded which). This chain links TRBV7-2 with TRBJ2-7; TRBD1 matches 10 bases. The sequencing sample was made of blood, either unsorted or a sorted T cell fraction (not recorded which). Here the CDR3 DNA reads TGTGCCAGCAGCTACCGAGACGGGACAGGGGCCTACGAGCAGTACTTC. Its protein product is CASSYRDGTGAYEQYF.